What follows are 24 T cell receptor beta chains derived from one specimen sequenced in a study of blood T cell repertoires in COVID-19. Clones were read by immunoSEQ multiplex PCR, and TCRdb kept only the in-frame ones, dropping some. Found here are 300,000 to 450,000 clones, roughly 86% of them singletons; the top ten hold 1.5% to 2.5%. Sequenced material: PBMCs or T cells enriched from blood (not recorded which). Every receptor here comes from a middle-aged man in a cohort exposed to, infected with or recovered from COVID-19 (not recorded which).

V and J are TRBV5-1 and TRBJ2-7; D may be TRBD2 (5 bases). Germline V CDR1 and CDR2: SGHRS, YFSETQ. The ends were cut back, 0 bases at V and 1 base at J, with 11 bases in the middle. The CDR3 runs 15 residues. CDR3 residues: CASSLGGSKSYEQYF. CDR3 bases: TGCGCCAGCAGCTTGGGAGGGTCCAAATCCTACGAGCAGTACTTC.

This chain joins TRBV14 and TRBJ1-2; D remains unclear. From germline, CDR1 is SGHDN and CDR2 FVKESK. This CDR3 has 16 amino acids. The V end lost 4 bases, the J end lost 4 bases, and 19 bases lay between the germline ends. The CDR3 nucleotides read TGTGCCAGCAGCCGTATAGACGCGAGGGTTTCCTATGGCTACACCTTC. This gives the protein CASSRIDARVSYGYTF. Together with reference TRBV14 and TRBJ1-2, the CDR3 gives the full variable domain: EAGVTQFPSHSVIEKGQTVTLRCDPISGHDNLYWYRRVMGKEIKFLLHFVKESKQDESGMPNNRFLAERTGGTYSTLKVQPAELEDSGVYFCASSRIDARVSYGYTFGSGTRLTVV.

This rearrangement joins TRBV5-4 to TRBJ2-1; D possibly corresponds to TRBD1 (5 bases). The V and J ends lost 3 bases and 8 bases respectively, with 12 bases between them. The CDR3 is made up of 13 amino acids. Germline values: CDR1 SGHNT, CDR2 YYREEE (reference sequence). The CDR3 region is CASSSPWGDEQFF. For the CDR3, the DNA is TGTGCCAGCAGCTCCCCTTGGGGCGATGAGCAGTTCTTC. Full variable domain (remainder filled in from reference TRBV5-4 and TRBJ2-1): ETGVTQSPTHLIKTRGQQVTLRCSSQSGHNTVSWYQQALGQGPQFIFQYYREEENGRGNFPPRFSGLQFPNYSSELNVNALELDDSALYLCASSSPWGDEQFFGPGTRLTVL.

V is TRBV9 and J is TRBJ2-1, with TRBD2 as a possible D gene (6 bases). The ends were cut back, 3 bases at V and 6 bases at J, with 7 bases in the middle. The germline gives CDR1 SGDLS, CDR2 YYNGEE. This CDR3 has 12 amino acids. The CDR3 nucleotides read TGTGCCAGCAGCGGTAGCGGCAATGAGCAGTTCTTC. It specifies CASSGSGNEQFF. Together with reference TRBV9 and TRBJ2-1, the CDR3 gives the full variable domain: DSGVTQTPKHLITATGQRVTLRCSPRSGDLSVYWYQQSLDQGLQFLIQYYNGEERAKGNILERFSAQQFPDLHSELNLSSLELGDSALYFCASSGSGNEQFFGPGTRLTVL.

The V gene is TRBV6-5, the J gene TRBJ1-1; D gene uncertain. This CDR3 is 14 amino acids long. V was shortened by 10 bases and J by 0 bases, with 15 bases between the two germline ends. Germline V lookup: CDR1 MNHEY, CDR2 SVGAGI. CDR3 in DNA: TGTGCCACCATCCGAGGAGGTATGAACACTGAAGCTTTCTTT. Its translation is CATIRGGMNTEAFF.

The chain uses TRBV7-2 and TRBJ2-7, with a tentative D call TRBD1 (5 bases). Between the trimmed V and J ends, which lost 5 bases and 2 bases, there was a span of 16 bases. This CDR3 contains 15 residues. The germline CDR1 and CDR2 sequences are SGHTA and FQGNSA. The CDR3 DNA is TGTGCCAGCAGCGCGAAGCAGGGTTTGGCCTACGAGCAGTACTTC. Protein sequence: CASSAKQGLAYEQYF. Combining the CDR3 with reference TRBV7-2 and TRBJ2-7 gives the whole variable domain GAGVSQSPSNKVTEKGKDVELRCDPISGHTALYWYRQSLGQGLEFLIYFQGNSAPDKSGLPSDRFSAERTGGSVSTLTIQRTQQEDSAVYLCASSAKQGLAYEQYFGPGTRLTVT.

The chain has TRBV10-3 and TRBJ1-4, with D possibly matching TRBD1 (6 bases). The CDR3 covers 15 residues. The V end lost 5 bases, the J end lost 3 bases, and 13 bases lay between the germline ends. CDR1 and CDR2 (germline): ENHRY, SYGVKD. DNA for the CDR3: TGTGCCATCAGTTCCACAGGGAAGGCTAATGAAAAACTGTTTTTT. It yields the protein CAISSTGKANEKLFF.

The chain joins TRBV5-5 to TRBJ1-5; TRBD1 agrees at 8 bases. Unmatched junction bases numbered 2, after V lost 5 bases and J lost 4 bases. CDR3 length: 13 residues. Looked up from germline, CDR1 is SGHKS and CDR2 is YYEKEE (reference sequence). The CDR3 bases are TGTGCCAGCAGTCAGGGGGCAAATCAGCCCCAGCATTTT. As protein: CASSQGANQPQHF.

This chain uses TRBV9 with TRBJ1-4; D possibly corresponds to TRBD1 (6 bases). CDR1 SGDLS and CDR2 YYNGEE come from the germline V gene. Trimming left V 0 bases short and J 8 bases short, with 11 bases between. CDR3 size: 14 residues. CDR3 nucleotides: TGTGCCAGCAGCGTAGGCAGGGGTGGGGAAAAACTGTTTTTT. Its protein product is CASSVGRGGEKLFF.

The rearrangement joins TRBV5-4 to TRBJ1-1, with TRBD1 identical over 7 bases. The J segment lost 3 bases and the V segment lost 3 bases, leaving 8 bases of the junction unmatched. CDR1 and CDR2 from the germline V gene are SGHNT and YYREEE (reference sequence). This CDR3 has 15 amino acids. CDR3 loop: CASSWAEGADTEAFF. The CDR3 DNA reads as TGTGCCAGCAGCTGGGCTGAGGGGGCGGACACTGAAGCTTTCTTT.

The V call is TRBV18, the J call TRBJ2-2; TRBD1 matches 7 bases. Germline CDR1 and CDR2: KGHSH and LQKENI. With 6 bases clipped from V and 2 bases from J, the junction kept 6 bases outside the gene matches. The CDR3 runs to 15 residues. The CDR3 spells CASSTDRANTGELFF. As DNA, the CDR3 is TGTGCCAGCTCTACCGACAGGGCAAACACCGGGGAGCTGTTTTTT.

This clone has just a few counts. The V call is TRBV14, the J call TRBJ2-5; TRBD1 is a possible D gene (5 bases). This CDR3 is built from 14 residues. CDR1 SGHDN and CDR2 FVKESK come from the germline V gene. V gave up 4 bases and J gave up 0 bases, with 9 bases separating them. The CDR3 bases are TGTGCCAGCAGCCGGGGCAGGGACCAAGAGACCCAGTACTTC. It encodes CASSRGRDQETQYF.

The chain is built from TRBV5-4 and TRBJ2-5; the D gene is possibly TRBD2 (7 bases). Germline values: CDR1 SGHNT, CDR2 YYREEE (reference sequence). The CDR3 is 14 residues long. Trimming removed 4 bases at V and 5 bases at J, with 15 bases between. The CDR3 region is CASSAGEGRETQYF. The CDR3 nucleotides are TGTGCCAGCAGCGCAGGGGAGGGGAGGGAGACCCAGTACTTC.

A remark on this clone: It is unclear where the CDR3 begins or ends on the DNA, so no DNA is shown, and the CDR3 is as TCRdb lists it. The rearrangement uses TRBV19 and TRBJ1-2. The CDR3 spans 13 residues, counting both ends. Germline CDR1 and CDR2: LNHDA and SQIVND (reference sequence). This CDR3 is CASSFGSGYGYTF.

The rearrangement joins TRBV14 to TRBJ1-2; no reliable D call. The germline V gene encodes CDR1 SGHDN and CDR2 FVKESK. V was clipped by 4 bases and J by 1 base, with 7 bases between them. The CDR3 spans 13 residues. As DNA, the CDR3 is TGTGCCAGCAGCCCGGGGAATAACTATGGCTACACCTTC. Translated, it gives CASSPGNNYGYTF.

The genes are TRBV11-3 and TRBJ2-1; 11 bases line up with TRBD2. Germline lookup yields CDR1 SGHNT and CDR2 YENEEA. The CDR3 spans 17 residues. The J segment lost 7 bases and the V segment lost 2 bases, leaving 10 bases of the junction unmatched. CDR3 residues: CASSLSGSSGRRNEQFF. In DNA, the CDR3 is TGTGCCAGCAGCTTAAGTGGGTCTAGCGGGAGGAGGAATGAGCAGTTCTTC. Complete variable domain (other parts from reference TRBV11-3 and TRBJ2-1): EAGVVQSPRYKIIEKKQPVAFWCNPISGHNTLYWYLQNLGQGPELLIRYENEEAVDDSQLPKDRFSAERLKGVDSTLKIQPAELGDSAVYLCASSLSGSSGRRNEQFFGPGTRLTVL.

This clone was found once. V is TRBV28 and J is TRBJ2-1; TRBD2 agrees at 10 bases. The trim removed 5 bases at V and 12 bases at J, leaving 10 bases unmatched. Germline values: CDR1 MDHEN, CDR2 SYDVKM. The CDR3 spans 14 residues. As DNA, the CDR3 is TGTGCCAGCAGTACACTAGCGGGAATGTCTGGGCAGTTCTTC. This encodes CASSTLAGMSGQFF.

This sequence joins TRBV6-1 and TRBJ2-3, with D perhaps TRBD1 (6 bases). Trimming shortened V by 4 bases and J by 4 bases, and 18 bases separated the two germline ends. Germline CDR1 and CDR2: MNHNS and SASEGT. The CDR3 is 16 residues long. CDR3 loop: CASSGVRGGGADTQYF. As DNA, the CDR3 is TGTGCCAGCAGTGGAGTAAGGGGTGGGGGCGCAGATACGCAGTATTTT.

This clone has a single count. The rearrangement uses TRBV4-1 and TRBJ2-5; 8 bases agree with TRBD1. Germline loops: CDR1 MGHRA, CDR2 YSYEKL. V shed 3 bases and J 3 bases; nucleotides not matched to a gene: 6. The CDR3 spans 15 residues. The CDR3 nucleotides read TGCGCCAGCAGCCAGGATCGACAGGGGAAAGAGACCCAGTACTTC. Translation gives CASSQDRQGKETQYF.

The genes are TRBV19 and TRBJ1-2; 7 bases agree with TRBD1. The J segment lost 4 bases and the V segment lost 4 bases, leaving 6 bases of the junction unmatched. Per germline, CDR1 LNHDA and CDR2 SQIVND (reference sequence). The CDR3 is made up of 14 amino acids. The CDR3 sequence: CASSTRDSTYGYTF. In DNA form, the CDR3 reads TGTGCCAGTAGTACCCGGGACAGTACCTATGGCTACACCTTC.

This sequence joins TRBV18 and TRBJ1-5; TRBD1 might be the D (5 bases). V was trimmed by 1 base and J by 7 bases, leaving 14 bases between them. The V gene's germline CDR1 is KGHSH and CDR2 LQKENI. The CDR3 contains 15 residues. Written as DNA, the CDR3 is TGTGCCAGCTCACCACGGGGGGATATGCGACAGCCCCAGCATTTT. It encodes CASSPRGDMRQPQHF.

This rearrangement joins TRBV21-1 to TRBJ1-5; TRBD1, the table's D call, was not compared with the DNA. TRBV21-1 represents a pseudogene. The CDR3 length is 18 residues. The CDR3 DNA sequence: TGTGCCAGCAGCAAAGACTTGAGGGGGAAGGGTAAAAATCAGCCCCAGCATTTT. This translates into CASSKDLRGKGKNQPQHF.

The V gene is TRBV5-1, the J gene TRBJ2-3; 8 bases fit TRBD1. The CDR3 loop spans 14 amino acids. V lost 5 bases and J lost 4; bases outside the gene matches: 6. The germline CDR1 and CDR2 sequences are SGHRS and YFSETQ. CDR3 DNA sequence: TGCGCCAGCAGGCCAGGACAGGGTGCAGATACGCAGTATTTT. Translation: CASRPGQGADTQYF.

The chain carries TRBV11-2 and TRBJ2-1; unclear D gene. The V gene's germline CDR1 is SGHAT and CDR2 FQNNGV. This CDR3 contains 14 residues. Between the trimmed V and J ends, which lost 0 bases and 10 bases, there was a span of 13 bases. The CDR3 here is CASSLDHLSGEQFF. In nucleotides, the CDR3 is TGTGCCAGCAGCTTAGATCATTTGTCTGGCGAGCAGTTCTTC.